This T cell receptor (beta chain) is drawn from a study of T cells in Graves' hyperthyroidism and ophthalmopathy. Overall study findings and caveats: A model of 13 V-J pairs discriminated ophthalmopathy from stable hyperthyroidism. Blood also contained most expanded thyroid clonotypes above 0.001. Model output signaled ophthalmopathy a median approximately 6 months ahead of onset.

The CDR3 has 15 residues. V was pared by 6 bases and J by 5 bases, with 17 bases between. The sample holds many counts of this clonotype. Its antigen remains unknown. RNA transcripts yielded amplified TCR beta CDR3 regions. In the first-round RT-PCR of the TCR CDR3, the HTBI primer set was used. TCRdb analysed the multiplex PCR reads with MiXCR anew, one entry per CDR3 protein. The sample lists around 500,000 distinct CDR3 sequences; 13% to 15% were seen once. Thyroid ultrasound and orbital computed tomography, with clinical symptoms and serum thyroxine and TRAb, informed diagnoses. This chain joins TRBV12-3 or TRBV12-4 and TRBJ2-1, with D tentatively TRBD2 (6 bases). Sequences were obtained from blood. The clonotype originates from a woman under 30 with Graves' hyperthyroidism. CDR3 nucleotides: TGTGCCAGCAGCCAGGACTACCTTGGGGACAATGAGCAGTTCTTC. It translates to CASSQDYLGDNEQFF.